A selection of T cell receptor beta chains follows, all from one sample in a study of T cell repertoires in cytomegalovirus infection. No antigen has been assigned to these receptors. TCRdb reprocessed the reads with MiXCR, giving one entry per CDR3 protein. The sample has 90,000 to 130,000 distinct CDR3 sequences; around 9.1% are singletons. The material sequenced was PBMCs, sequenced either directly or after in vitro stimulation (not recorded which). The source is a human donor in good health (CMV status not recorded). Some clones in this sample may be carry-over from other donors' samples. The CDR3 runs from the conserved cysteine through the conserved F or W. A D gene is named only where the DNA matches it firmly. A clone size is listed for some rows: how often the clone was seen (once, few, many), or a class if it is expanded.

CDR3aa: CASSFFLAGGREQFF; abundance: many; j_gene: TRBJ2-1; v_gene: TRBV6-5; d_gene: TRBD2
CDR3aa: CSVMTGGEGTQYF; abundance: few; j_gene: TRBJ2-5; v_gene: TRBV29-1; d_gene: TRBD1
CDR3aa: CSAGRGQGSRGPNQPQHF; abundance: -; j_gene: TRBJ1-5; v_gene: TRBV20-1; d_gene: TRBD1
CDR3aa: CASSLRVMGNTEAFF; abundance: many; j_gene: TRBJ1-1; v_gene: TRBV4-3; d_gene: -
CDR3aa: CASSLSGGSYNEQFF; abundance: -; j_gene: TRBJ2-1; v_gene: TRBV27; d_gene: TRBD2
CDR3aa: CASSLATSGSSDTQYF; abundance: many; j_gene: TRBJ2-3; v_gene: TRBV7-8; d_gene: TRBD2
CDR3aa: CASSGKDRGNIQYF; abundance: many; j_gene: TRBJ2-4; v_gene: TRBV5-5; d_gene: TRBD1
CDR3aa: CASRDRLSSYNEQFF; abundance: -; j_gene: TRBJ2-1; v_gene: TRBV6-2/TRBV6-3; d_gene: -
CDR3aa: CATSDSPGQGAYTEAFF; abundance: few; j_gene: TRBJ1-1; v_gene: TRBV24-1; d_gene: TRBD1
CDR3aa: CAVLRENEQFF; abundance: -; j_gene: TRBJ2-1; v_gene: TRBV6-1; d_gene: -